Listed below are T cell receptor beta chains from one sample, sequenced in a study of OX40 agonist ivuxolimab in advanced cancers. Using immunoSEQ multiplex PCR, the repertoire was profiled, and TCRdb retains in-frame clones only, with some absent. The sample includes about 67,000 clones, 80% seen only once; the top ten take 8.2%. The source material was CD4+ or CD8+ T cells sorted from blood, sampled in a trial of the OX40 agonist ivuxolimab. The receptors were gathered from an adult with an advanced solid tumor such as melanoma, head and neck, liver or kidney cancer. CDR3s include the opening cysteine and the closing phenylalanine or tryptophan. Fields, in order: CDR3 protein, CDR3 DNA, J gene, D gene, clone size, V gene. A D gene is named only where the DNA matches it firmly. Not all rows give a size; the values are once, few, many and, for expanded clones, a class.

CASSYSYQGIPEAFF,TGTGCCAGCAGTTACTCTTATCAGGGGATACCTGAAGCTTTCTTT,TRBJ1-1,-,-,TRBV6-5
CASSWDRGGTEAFF,TGTGCCAGCAGCTGGGACAGGGGAGGCACTGAAGCTTTCTTT,TRBJ1-1,TRBD1,medium-sized,TRBV11-1
CAWSGGTVTYEQYF,TGTGCCTGGAGTGGAGGGACTGTTACCTACGAGCAGTACTTC,TRBJ2-7,-,-,TRBV30
CASSKGQGAYGYTF,TGTGCCAGCAGTAAGGGACAGGGTGCCTATGGCTACACCTTC,TRBJ1-2,TRBD1,-,TRBV25-1
CASSFAPYGNTIYF,TGTGCCAGCAGCTTCGCCCCGTATGGAAACACCATATATTTT,TRBJ1-3,-,once,TRBV28
CASRMRETQYF,TGCGCCAGCAGGATGAGGGAGACCCAGTACTTC,TRBJ2-5,-,-,TRBV5-1
CASRRTGDQPQHF,TGTGCAAGCAGAAGGACAGGGGATCAGCCCCAGCATTTT,TRBJ1-5,TRBD1,-,TRBV2
CASSGSTRGQVAFF,TGTGCCAGCAGCGGATCGACCAGGGGGCAGGTAGCTTTCTTT,TRBJ1-1,TRBD1,-,TRBV7-9
CASRFDLAPTDTQYF,TGCGCCAGCAGGTTTGACTTGGCGCCCACAGATACGCAGTATTTT,TRBJ2-3,-,-,TRBV5-1
CASSLWHSGANVLTF,TGTGCCAGCAGCTTGTGGCACTCTGGGGCCAACGTCCTGACTTTC,TRBJ2-6,-,-,TRBV5-6
CATRLAGGEELQETQYF,TGTGCCACCCGACTAGCGGGGGGTGAGGAACTTCAAGAGACCCAGTACTTC,TRBJ2-5,TRBD2,-,TRBV10-3
CAWSTQGGTEAFF,TGTGCCTGGAGTACCCAGGGGGGCACTGAAGCTTTCTTT,TRBJ1-1,TRBD1,-,TRBV30
CASSGTANNEQFF,TGTGCCAGCAGTGGGACAGCGAACAATGAGCAGTTCTTC,TRBJ2-1,TRBD1,-,TRBV6-5
CASLLGTGVQETQYF,TGTGCCAGCCTACTCGGGACAGGGGTCCAAGAGACCCAGTACTTC,TRBJ2-5,TRBD1,-,TRBV7-2
CASLAGVGYGYTF,TGTGCCAGCCTAGCAGGGGTTGGCTATGGCTACACCTTC,TRBJ1-2,-,-,TRBV6-5
CASTTSGGPNEKLFF,TGTGCCAGTACTACTTCGGGGGGACCTAATGAAAAACTGTTTTTT,TRBJ1-4,-,-,TRBV19
CASSSGTSGVNEQFF,TGTGCCAGCAGCTCTGGGACTAGCGGGGTCAATGAGCAGTTCTTC,TRBJ2-1,TRBD2,-,TRBV7-9
CASSQDRLAGGGETQYF,TGCGCCAGCAGCCAAGATAGACTAGCGGGGGGAGGAGAGACCCAGTACTTC,TRBJ2-5,TRBD2,-,TRBV4-1
CASSFRSGLAPEQYF,TGTGCCAGCAGCTTCCGATCGGGACTAGCGCCCGAGCAGTACTTC,TRBJ2-7,TRBD2,-,TRBV7-2
CASSLTGVRQGSTDTQYF,TGTGCCAGCAGCTTAACAGGCGTCAGACAGGGAAGCACAGATACGCAGTATTTT,TRBJ2-3,TRBD1,-,TRBV7-3
CASSEAVTGGRWGYTF,TGTGCCAGCAGTGAAGCCGTGACAGGGGGTCGTTGGGGCTACACCTTC,TRBJ1-2,TRBD1,-,TRBV6-1
CASSFGDRLNTEAFF,TGCGCCAGCAGCTTTGGGGACAGACTGAACACTGAAGCTTTCTTT,TRBJ1-1,TRBD1,-,TRBV5-1
CASSLGAGRADTQYF,TGTGCCAGCAGCTTGGGAGCGGGGAGGGCAGATACGCAGTATTTT,TRBJ2-3,TRBD2,-,TRBV5-6
CASSFPGLAGEVFF,TGTGCCAGCAGTTTCCCGGGACTAGCGGGAGAGGTGTTCTTC,TRBJ2-1,TRBD2,-,TRBV28
CASSPRLAGYHEQFF,TGTGCCAGCAGCCCCCGCCTAGCGGGATATCATGAGCAGTTCTTC,TRBJ2-1,TRBD2,-,TRBV7-3
CASSPGTVASGANVLTF,TGTGCCAGCTCACCCGGGACGGTCGCCTCTGGGGCCAACGTCCTGACTTTC,TRBJ2-6,-,-,TRBV18
CASSVGAGRDEQFF,TGTGCCAGCAGCGTAGGCGCAGGAAGGGATGAGCAGTTCTTC,TRBJ2-1,-,-,TRBV9